Each of the 16 T cell receptor beta chains below was sequenced from the same sample in a study of graft-versus-host responses after intestinal transplantation. These receptors have no known antigen. Method: immunoSEQ multiplex PCR; TCRdb's copy keeps in-frame clones and lacks some. Counted here are fewer than 150,000 clones, approximately 94% occurring once; the ten biggest clones make up 0.16%. The sequencing here drew on unstimulated CD4+ T cells sorted from spleen or lymph node cells, taken before intestinal transplant. Receptors originate from a human donor who received an intestinal transplant.

In nucleotides, the CDR3 is TGTGCCAGCAGCGTCCCCTCCCGGGGGCTAGCGCACTCCACAGATACGCAGTATTTT. Protein sequence: CASSVPSRGLAHSTDTQYF. The gene calls are TRBV9 and TRBJ2-3; either TRBD1 or TRBD2 may fit D (6 bases each). V gave up 2 bases and J gave up 2 bases, with 24 bases separating them. Germline assignment: CDR1 SGDLS and CDR2 YYNGEE. The CDR3 contains 19 residues.

V and J are TRBV13 and TRBJ1-2; D is unclear. The germline V and J ends were trimmed by 1 base and 6 bases, with 12 bases remaining between them. This CDR3 region has 14 residues. The germline CDR1 and CDR2 sequences are PRHDT and FYEKMQ (reference sequence). This CDR3 reads CASSLAGIPNGYTF. CDR3 coding DNA: TGTGCCAGCAGCTTAGCAGGAATCCCTAATGGCTACACCTTC.

This sequence joins TRBV2 and TRBJ2-3; 7 nucleotides agree with TRBD2. Germline values: CDR1 SNHLY, CDR2 FYNNEI. CDR3 length: 13 amino acids. CDR3 residues: CAWGGDLTDTQYF. DNA for the CDR3: TGTGCTTGGGGGGGGGACCTCACAGATACGCAGTATTTT.

V gene TRBV5-8 combines with J gene TRBJ2-2; 7 positions match TRBD1. The CDR3 covers 15 residues. Losses at the gene ends were 2 bases for V and 7 bases for J; bases not matched to a gene: 8. Germline CDR1 SGHTS, CDR2 YDEGEE. The CDR3 nucleotides read TGTGCCAGCAGCTTTACAGGGGTCCGAAACGGGGAGCTGTTTTTT. Translated, it gives CASSFTGVRNGELFF.

The CDR3 nucleotides read TGTGCCAGCAGTGGTTTAACCAGGGTTAAGGGGGATGAGCAGTACTTC. This codes for CASSGLTRVKGDEQYF. The chain recombines TRBV2 with TRBJ2-7, with D possibly TRBD1 on 6 matching bases. CDR1 and CDR2 from the germline V gene are SNHLY and FYNNEI. Trimming took off 4 bases at V and 7 bases at J, with 23 bases between the two ends. This CDR3 spans 16 amino acids.

This rearrangement joins TRBV2 to TRBJ1-5, with D unresolved. This CDR3 contains 12 residues. CDR1 SNHLY and CDR2 FYNNEI come from the germline V gene. V was clipped by 4 bases and J by 5 bases, with 6 bases between them. CDR3 sequence (DNA): TGTGCCAGCAGTGTAGGAGATCAGCCCCAGCATTTT. Translated, it gives CASSVGDQPQHF.

A few counts support this clone. The chain employs TRBV2 and TRBJ2-1; 10 nucleotides line up with TRBD2. CDR1 and CDR2 from the germline V gene are SNHLY and FYNNEI. This CDR3 has 15 residues. V trimming: 9 bases; J trimming: 7 bases; junction bases outside the gene matches: 12. The CDR3 coding sequence is TGTGCCAGTCGGGCAGGGACTAGCGAAGCTAATGAGCAGTTCTTC. It encodes CASRAGTSEANEQFF.

The gene calls are TRBV4-1 and TRBJ2-5, with D hard to call. Between the trimmed V and J ends, which lost 1 base and 2 bases, there was a span of 17 bases. The germline V gene encodes CDR1 MGHRA and CDR2 YSYEKL. The CDR3 has 17 residues. The CDR3 region is CASSQVKGGIDQETQYF. The CDR3 nucleotides read TGCGCCAGCAGCCAAGTTAAGGGCGGCATCGATCAAGAGACCCAGTACTTC.

V usage is TRBV7-8 and J usage is TRBJ2-4; no clear D. Trimming removed 1 base at V and 1 base at J, with 5 bases between. Germline loops: CDR1 SGHVS, CDR2 FQNEAQ. This CDR3 is 14 amino acids long. CDR3 protein: CASSLVSAKNIQYF. In DNA form, the CDR3 reads TGTGCCAGCAGCTTAGTATCGGCCAAAAACATTCAGTACTTC.

As to this clone: Distinct nucleotide sequences in the sample also encode this CDR3. V gene TRBV2 combines with J gene TRBJ2-5; no clear D. CDR1 and CDR2 from the germline V gene are SNHLY and FYNNEI. The V and J ends lost 5 bases and 4 bases respectively, with 5 bases between them. This CDR3 contains 11 residues. The CDR3 reads CASSSRETQYF. The CDR3 DNA sequence: TGTGCCAGCAGTTCCCGAGAGACCCAGTACTTC.

This chain joins TRBV18 and TRBJ2-5; D gene unclear. This CDR3 is 14 amino acids long. V was cut by 4 bases and J by 1 base, with 10 bases left in between. From germline, CDR1 is KGHSH and CDR2 LQKENI. The CDR3 reads CASSRASLQETQYF. The CDR3 region has the DNA TGTGCCAGCTCACGGGCCTCTCTCCAAGAGACCCAGTACTTC. Filled out from reference TRBV18 and TRBJ2-5, the complete variable domain reads NAGVMQNPRHLVRRRGQEARLRCSPMKGHSHVYWYRQLPEEGLKFMVYLQKENIIDESGMPKERFSAEFPKEGPSILRIQQVVRGDSAAYFCASSRASLQETQYFGPGTRLLVL.

The rearrangement uses TRBV11-3 and TRBJ1-4; D might be TRBD1 (5 bases). Germline CDR1 SGHNT, CDR2 YENEEA. CDR3 length: 15 amino acids. Trimming shortened V by 5 bases and J by 8 bases, and 18 bases separated the two germline ends. The CDR3 DNA follows: TGTGCCAGCAGCCTCTTGAGGGGTATGGGGGAAAAACTGTTTTTT. Encoded protein: CASSLLRGMGEKLFF. Full variable domain (remainder filled in from reference TRBV11-3 and TRBJ1-4): EAGVVQSPRYKIIEKKQPVAFWCNPISGHNTLYWYLQNLGQGPELLIRYENEEAVDDSQLPKDRFSAERLKGVDSTLKIQPAELGDSAVYLCASSLLRGMGEKLFFGSGTQLSVL.

The chain uses TRBV7-6 and TRBJ1-3, with 9 positions matching TRBD1. The CDR3 is 15 residues long. J was trimmed by 4 bases and V by 5 bases; bases with no gene match: 6. Looked up from germline, CDR1 is SGHVS and CDR2 is FNYEAQ. The CDR3 spells CASSLTGGSGNTIYF. Written as DNA, the CDR3 is TGTGCCAGCAGCCTTACAGGGGGCTCCGGAAACACCATATATTTT.

The chain combines TRBV6-5 with TRBJ2-3, with 7 positions matching TRBD1. V shed 4 bases and J 2 bases; nucleotides not matched to a gene: 9. CDR3 length: 16 amino acids. CDR1 is MNHEY, CDR2 SVGAGI, per germline. This CDR3 is CASSSHQTGNTDTQYF. CDR3 DNA: TGTGCCAGCAGTTCCCACCAGACAGGGAACACAGATACGCAGTATTTT.

This chain links TRBV6-1 with TRBJ1-1, with D uncertain. The germline CDR1 and CDR2 sequences are MNHNS and SASEGT. Trimming left V 3 bases short and J 5 bases short, with 4 bases between. The CDR3 runs 11 residues. DNA for the CDR3: TGTGCCAGCAGTGAGGTGACTGAAGCTTTCTTT. Its translation is CASSEVTEAFF.

This sequence joins TRBV2 and TRBJ2-1; 9 positions agree with TRBD1. Germline values: CDR1 SNHLY, CDR2 FYNNEI. V trimming: 4 bases; J trimming: 12 bases; junction bases outside the gene matches: 10. The CDR3 consists of 14 residues. CDR3 sequence reads: CASSVDRGHGGQFF. DNA for the CDR3: TGTGCCAGCAGTGTGGACAGGGGCCACGGGGGGCAGTTCTTC. Full variable domain (rest looked up from reference TRBV2 and TRBJ2-1): EPEVTQTPSHQVTQMGQEVILRCVPISNHLYFYWYRQILGQKVEFLVSFYNNEISEKSEIFDDQFSVERPDGSNFTLKIRSTKLEDSAMYFCASSVDRGHGGQFFGPGTRLTVL.